The 21 T cell receptor beta chains presented below share a single source sample, sequenced in a study of T-cell reconstitution after alpha-beta-depleted transplantation in children. Preparing the TCRbeta library involved the use of unique molecular identifiers. TCRdb itself ran the PCR reads through MiXCR, one entry per CDR3 protein. This table holds 300,000 or so distinct CDR3 sequences, 9.9% found once. This specimen was PBMCs from the stem cell graft donor, taken from the stem cell graft. The receptors here all came from a human donor who donated a stem cell graft to a child with SCID.

This clonotype came up a few times. This chain connects TRBV10-3 to TRBJ2-7; D not resolved. V dropped 5 bases and J dropped 3 bases, with 8 bases sitting between them. This CDR3 is 12 amino acids long. Germline CDR1 reads ENHRY; CDR2 reads SYGVKD. CDR3 residues: CAISKIYYEQYF. In DNA, the CDR3 is TGTGCCATCAGTAAGATATACTACGAGCAGTACTTC.

This clonotype turned up a few times. The V and J genes are TRBV5-1 and TRBJ2-7; no reliable D call. V lost 2 bases, J lost 0 bases, and 6 bases lay in between. Germline CDR1 reads SGHRS; CDR2 reads YFSETQ. The CDR3 contains 13 residues. CDR3 amino acids: CASSFGISYEQYF. CDR3 nucleotides: TGCGCCAGCAGCTTCGGCATCTCCTACGAGCAGTACTTC.

This clonotype showed up just once. This chain uses TRBV7-4 with TRBJ2-3; the D gene is possibly TRBD1 (6 bases). This CDR3 has 15 amino acids. CDR1 is SGHVT, CDR2 SQSDAQ, per germline. V was pared by 7 bases and J by 7 bases, with 21 bases between. For the CDR3, the DNA is TGTGCCAGCACCCAAGTGGGGACATGGACACATACGCAGTATTTT. The encoded protein is CASTQVGTWTHTQYF. The entire variable domain, with the rest obtained from reference TRBV7-4 and TRBJ2-3, is as follows: GAGVSQSPRYKVAKRGRDVALRCDSISGHVTLYWYRQTLGQGSEVLTYSQSDAQRDKSGRPSGRFSAERPERSVSTLKIQRTEQGDSAVYLCASTQVGTWTHTQYFGPGTRLTVL.

The rearrangement links TRBV7-9 to TRBJ1-2, with D unresolved. Trimming stripped 2 bases from V and 2 bases from J, with 12 bases between. The CDR3 is made up of 15 amino acids. Germline V CDR1 and CDR2: SEHNR, FQNEAQ (reference sequence). For the CDR3, the DNA is TGTGCCAGCAGCTTATCGAAGGATAACAACTATGGCTACACCTTC. Amino acids: CASSLSKDNNYGYTF.

This clonotype appeared many times. This chain joins TRBV20-1 and TRBJ2-1; 8 positions agree with TRBD2. The J segment lost 3 bases and the V segment lost 3 bases, leaving 4 bases of the junction unmatched. The CDR3 sequence is 14 residues long. Germline CDR1 reads DFQATT; CDR2 reads SNEGSKA (reference sequence). CDR3 sequence: CSASPGLVYNEQFF. In DNA, the CDR3 is TGCAGTGCTAGTCCGGGACTAGTCTACAATGAGCAGTTCTTC.

The sample holds a few counts of this clonotype. This sequence joins TRBV27 and TRBJ1-1; a weak D match, TRBD1 (5 bases). Trimming took 6 bases from V and 1 from J, leaving 15 bases between them. The CDR3 sequence is 15 residues long. Germline V gene data show CDR1 as MNHEY and CDR2 as SMNVEV (reference sequence). CDR3 nucleotide sequence: TGTGCCAGCAGCTTGAGAAGGGGTGGGAACACTGAAGCTTTCTTT. Amino acids: CASSLRRGGNTEAFF.

The gene calls are TRBV7-9 and TRBJ2-5; TRBD2 is a possible D gene (5 bases). CDR1 and CDR2 from the germline V gene are SEHNR and FQNEAQ (reference sequence). The length of the CDR3 is 15 residues. Deletions cut 4 bases from V and 0 bases from J, with 12 bases between. CDR3 DNA: TGTGCCAGCAGCTACGTGGCGGGCTACCAAGAGACCCAGTACTTC. Translation gives CASSYVAGYQETQYF. Supplemented by reference TRBV7-9 and TRBJ2-5, the full variable domain reads DTGVSQNPRHKITKRGQNVTFRCDPISEHNRLYWYRQTLGQGPEFLTYFQNEAQLEKSRLLSDRFSAERPKGSFSTLEIQRTEQGDSAMYLCASSYVAGYQETQYFGPGTRLLVL.

This clonotype was seen a few times. The chain uses TRBV2 and TRBJ2-5; tentatively, D is TRBD1 (6 bases). Trimming left V 9 bases short and J 4 bases short, with 15 bases between. Germline values: CDR1 SNHLY, CDR2 FYNNEI. The CDR3 runs to 13 residues. The CDR3 reads CASDQGLGETQYF. CDR3 sequence (DNA): TGTGCCAGTGATCAGGGGTTGGGAGAGACCCAGTACTTC.

This clonotype was counted ten times or more. V and J are TRBV7-2 and TRBJ2-7; D is uncertain. Germline lookup yields CDR1 SGHTA and CDR2 FQGNSA. V lost 2 bases and J lost 0, with 14 bases in between. The CDR3 has 16 amino acids. The CDR3 protein is CASSLRPTVSSYEQYF. The CDR3 nucleotides are TGTGCCAGCAGCTTAAGACCCACGGTTTCCTCCTACGAGCAGTACTTC.

This clonotype was found many times. This chain connects TRBV12-3 or TRBV12-4 to TRBJ2-7; TRBD1 matches 7 bases. V gave up 8 bases and J gave up 3 bases; unmatched junction bases: 16. CDR3 length: 16 residues. This CDR3 is CASRDSLSSIGYEQYF. In nucleotides, the CDR3 is TGTGCCAGCCGGGACAGCCTCTCAAGTATTGGCTACGAGCAGTACTTC.

The rearrangement joins TRBV27 to TRBJ2-5, with 10 nucleotides matching TRBD1. The CDR3 runs 16 residues. Germline assignment: CDR1 MNHEY and CDR2 SMNVEV (reference sequence). J lost 2 bases, V lost 5 bases, and 8 bases had no gene match. The CDR3 DNA reads as TGTGCCAGCAGTCGCGACAGGGGGCGAAGGCAAGAGACCCAGTACTTC. Encoded protein: CASSRDRGRRQETQYF.

This clonotype has just a few counts. The V and J genes are TRBV5-5 and TRBJ2-1; 9 positions agree with TRBD1. Germline values: CDR1 SGHKS, CDR2 YYEKEE (reference sequence). There are 15 residues in the CDR3. J gave up 4 bases and V 3 bases, and 5 bases lay outside the gene matches. CDR3 residues: CASSSTGTGYNEQFF. CDR3 bases: TGTGCCAGCAGCTCGACCGGGACAGGGTACAATGAGCAGTTCTTC.

This clonotype was found a few times. CDR3 sequence: CASSPKTSIRAFYGYTF. The CDR3 DNA follows: TGTGCCAGCAGCCCCAAGACATCCATCAGGGCCTTCTATGGCTACACCTTC. The chain joins TRBV7-2 to TRBJ1-2; tentative D call: TRBD1 (5 bases). CDR3 size: 17 residues. Trimming took off 5 bases at V and 4 bases at J, with 23 bases between the two ends. Germline CDR1 and CDR2: SGHTA and FQGNSA. Based on the CDR3 plus reference TRBV7-2 and TRBJ1-2, the full variable domain is GAGVSQSPSNKVTEKGKDVELRCDPISGHTALYWYRQSLGQGLEFLIYFQGNSAPDKSGLPSDRFSAERTGGSVSTLTIQRTQQEDSAVYLCASSPKTSIRAFYGYTFGSGTRLTVV.

This clonotype was counted only a few times. This chain uses TRBV18 with TRBJ1-5, with D unresolved. The germline V gene encodes CDR1 KGHSH and CDR2 LQKENI. V shed 4 bases and J shed 4 bases, with 11 bases lying between them. The CDR3 runs to 14 residues. CDR3 sequence reads: CASSLESGNQPQHF. DNA for the CDR3: TGTGCCAGCTCACTTGAGTCGGGTAATCAGCCCCAGCATTTT.

This clonotype was observed a handful of times. The chain employs TRBV5-1 and TRBJ2-1, with D perhaps TRBD1 (6 bases). The CDR3 is 14 residues long. CDR1 is SGHRS, CDR2 YFSETQ, per germline. The V end lost 4 bases, the J end lost 2 bases, and 10 bases lay between the germline ends. The CDR3 sequence is CASSEQGPYNEQFF. DNA for the CDR3: TGCGCCAGCAGCGAGCAGGGGCCCTACAATGAGCAGTTCTTC. Full variable domain (missing parts from reference TRBV5-1 and TRBJ2-1): KAGVTQTPRYLIKTRGQQVTLSCSPISGHRSVSWYQQTPGQGLQFLFEYFSETQRNKGNFPGRFSGRQFSNSRSEMNVSTLELGDSALYLCASSEQGPYNEQFFGPGTRLTVL.

This clonotype was recorded at least ten times. This chain joins TRBV5-1 and TRBJ2-1; 11 nucleotides agree with TRBD2. After removal of 7 bases from V and 9 bases from J, the junction contained 9 bases not matched to a gene. Germline-derived CDR1 and CDR2 are SGHRS and YFSETQ. CDR3 length: 14 amino acids. CDR3 nucleotides: TGCGCCAGCCGCTCGACTAGCGGGGCTAGTGAGCAGTTCTTC. Residues: CASRSTSGASEQFF. Looking up the rest from reference TRBV5-1 and TRBJ2-1 gives the full variable domain: KAGVTQTPRYLIKTRGQQVTLSCSPISGHRSVSWYQQTPGQGLQFLFEYFSETQRNKGNFPGRFSGRQFSNSRSEMNVSTLELGDSALYLCASRSTSGASEQFFGPGTRLTVL.

This rearrangement joins TRBV11-2 to TRBJ1-1; tentatively, D is TRBD1 (6 bases). V gave up 1 base and J gave up 5 bases, with 14 bases separating them. Germline CDR1 is SGHAT and CDR2 is FQNNGV. This CDR3 is 15 amino acids long. The CDR3 region has the DNA TGTGCCAGCAGCTTAGTTTCAGGGGTAGGGACTGAAGCTTTCTTT. Residues: CASSLVSGVGTEAFF.

A few counts support this clonotype. V gene TRBV5-8 combines with J gene TRBJ1-4; tentatively, D is TRBD1 (6 bases). This CDR3 spans 14 amino acids. Germline CDR1 is SGHTS and CDR2 is YDEGEE. V shed 3 bases and J shed 8 bases, with 14 bases lying between them. The CDR3 loop is CASSSNRVEEKLFF. The CDR3 region has the DNA TGTGCCAGCAGCTCGAACAGGGTGGAGGAAAAACTGTTTTTT.

This clonotype was seen many times. The genes are TRBV10-3 and TRBJ1-5; D may be TRBD1 (5 bases). CDR3 length equals 15 residues. Germline V CDR1 and CDR2: ENHRY, SYGVKD. Trimming left V 3 bases short and J 3 bases short, with 12 bases between. The CDR3 region is CAISDFQGNNQPQHF. CDR3 sequence (DNA): TGTGCCATCAGTGACTTTCAGGGAAACAATCAGCCCCAGCATTTT.

This clonotype was recorded many times. V usage is TRBV3-1 and J usage is TRBJ1-5, with TRBD1 identical over 7 bases. The junction had 7 bases not matched to a gene; V was cut back by 0 bases and J by 5 bases. Germline V gives CDR1 LGHDT, CDR2 YNNKEL (reference sequence). The CDR3 extends over 16 amino acids. The CDR3 protein is CASSQDRGRGYQPQHF. CDR3 DNA: TGTGCCAGCAGCCAAGATCGCGGCAGGGGGTATCAGCCCCAGCATTTT.

This clonotype was counted only a few times. The chain uses TRBV27 and TRBJ2-2; D is ambiguous. Germline values: CDR1 MNHEY, CDR2 SMNVEV (reference sequence). The CDR3 runs to 16 residues. Trimming cost V 4 bases and J 0 bases, with 12 bases left between them. CDR3 sequence (DNA): TGTGCCAGCAGTTCCCCCCAGGCCACGAACACCGGGGAGCTGTTTTTT. Amino acid sequence: CASSSPQATNTGELFF.